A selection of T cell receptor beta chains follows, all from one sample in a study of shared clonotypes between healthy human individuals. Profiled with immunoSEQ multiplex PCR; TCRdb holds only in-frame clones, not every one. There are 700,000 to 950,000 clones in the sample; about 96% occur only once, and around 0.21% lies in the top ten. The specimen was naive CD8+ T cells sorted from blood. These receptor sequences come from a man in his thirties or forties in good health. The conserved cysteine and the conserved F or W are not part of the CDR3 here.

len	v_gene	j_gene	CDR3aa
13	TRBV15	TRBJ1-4	ATSRVRLTNEKLF
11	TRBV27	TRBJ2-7	ASSPGLANEQY
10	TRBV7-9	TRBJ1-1	ASSLAVPEAF
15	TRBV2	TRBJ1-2	ASTNPPDRHQRGGYT
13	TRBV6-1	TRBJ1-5	ASRVSGKGNQPQH
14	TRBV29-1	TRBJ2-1	SVEDSTRKGMNGQF
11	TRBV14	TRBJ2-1	ASSQSNYNEQF
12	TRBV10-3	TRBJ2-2	AIKGDSHTGELF
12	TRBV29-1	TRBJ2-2	SVDEGENTGELF
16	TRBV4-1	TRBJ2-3	ASSPSAGGPLHTDTQY
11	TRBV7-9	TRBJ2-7	ASSSPSSYEQY